This T cell receptor beta chain originates from a study of blood T cell repertoires in COVID-19. Study summary: Sites in the United States, Italy and Spain provided acute and convalescent COVID-19 samples. Sample material is recorded as cDNA or gDNA derived from T cells, B-cell-depleted T cells, or PBMCs.

Germline CDR1 is MNHEY and CDR2 is SVGAGI. The CDR3 is 14 residues long. V dropped 5 bases and J dropped 4 bases, with 11 bases sitting between them. As handled by the study authors: Amplified reference gene primers provided the basis for estimating nucleated cell counts. Clones were sequenced by immunoSEQ multiplex PCR, and TCRdb holds only the in-frame ones, with some missing. V, J and clone size are taken as reported in that table, and D and trimming were inferred from the DNA itself. The data show about 220,000 clones, over 60% seen once. The sample consisted of peripheral blood. The J gene is TRBJ2-2, the V gene TRBV6-5; D may be TRBD1 (7 bases). The sequence was collected from a woman aged 70-85 years with acute or convalescent COVID-19. The CDR3 spells CASSRQGGTGELFF. The CDR3 coding sequence is TGTGCCAGCAGTCGACAGGGAGGCACCGGGGAGCTGTTTTTT.